This T cell receptor (beta chain) was obtained from a study of blood T cell repertoires in COVID-19. About the research overall: PBMCs, B-cell-depleted T cells, or T cells were the source of the cDNA or gDNA that made up the material.

The repertoire was sequenced with immunoSEQ multiplex PCR; TCRdb's copy has only in-frame clones and lacks some. There are approximately 170,000 clones in the sample; approximately 77% occur only once, and more than 9% lies in the top ten. Germline V CDR1 and CDR2: DFQATT, SNEGSKA (reference sequence). The V end lost 3 bases, the J end lost 6 bases, and 12 bases lay between the germline ends. This CDR3 is 12 amino acids long. The chain carries TRBV20-1 and TRBJ2-7; possible D gene TRBD2, 6 bases. The origin of this receptor is an elderly woman with active or convalescent COVID-19. Specimen: peripheral blood. The CDR3 protein is CSASHGGGEQYF. The CDR3 DNA reads as TGCAGTGCTAGTCACGGGGGAGGCGAGCAGTACTTC.